These 10 T cell receptor beta chains came from one sample sequenced in a study of T cell repertoires in cytomegalovirus infection (dated by TCRdb to about 2019). Explained via the paper, the treatment or condition label denotes: in vitro stimulation with specific CMV peptide epitopes to enrich CMV-specific T cells. For these TCRs, the target antigens are not known. The instrument was an Illumina HiSeq 1500. TCRdb handled the public reads itself, with Q25 trimming in fastp and clone calling in MiXCR, and kept productive beta chains. Duplicate CDR3 protein sequences are folded into a single record with the most common DNA and genes. The sample table shows 750,000 to 900,000 distinct CDR3 sequences, and under 35% are seen once. Approximately 14% of the sample goes to the ten largest clones. This specimen was cultured CD8+ T cells from PBMCs, taken from culture after CMV antigen stimulation. The receptors shown here come from a human donor in good health (CMV status not recorded). Some clones in this sample may be carry-over from other donors' samples.

The genes are TRBV6-2 or TRBV6-3 and TRBJ2-1; tentatively, D is TRBD1 or TRBD2 (5 bases each). Per germline, CDR1 MNHEY and CDR2 SVGEGT. The V end was cut by 0 bases, the J end by 1 base, with 10 bases between. This CDR3 spans 16 amino acids. CDR3 in DNA: TGTGCCAGCAGTTACTCGCAGGGAGATTCCTACAATGAGCAGTTCTTC. Its translation is CASSYSQGDSYNEQFF.

Of note for this clonotype: Germline is not matched at one junction end, which may reflect a read error. The chain combines TRBV5-8 with TRBJ1-4, with D perhaps TRBD1 (6 bases). Looked up from germline, CDR1 is SGHTS and CDR2 is YDEGEE. CDR3 length equals 15 residues. CDR3 bases: TGTGCCAGCAGGCCGGACAGTGCAACTAATGAAAAACTGATTTTT. Protein product: CASRPDSATNEKLIF.

The rearrangement joins TRBV27 to TRBJ2-1, with 10 nucleotides matching TRBD2. The germline V gene encodes CDR1 MNHEY and CDR2 SMNVEV (reference sequence). CDR3 length equals 16 residues. V was clipped by 5 bases and J by 1 base; unmatched bases: 5. This chain's CDR3 is CASSRAGGLSYNEQFF. Here the CDR3 DNA reads TGTGCCAGCAGTCGAGCGGGGGGGCTTTCCTACAATGAGCAGTTCTTC.

The rearrangement uses TRBV7-6 and TRBJ1-2; 9 bases line up with TRBD1. The germline V gene has CDR1 SGHVS and CDR2 FNYEAQ. V was clipped by 6 bases and J by 6 bases; unmatched bases: 14. The CDR3 totals 16 residues. Here the CDR3 DNA reads TGTGCCAGCAGAGCAGTGGGGACAGGGTTCTTCGATGGCTACACCTTC. It is translated as CASRAVGTGFFDGYTF.

This clonotype was recorded only once. V gene TRBV29-1 combines with J gene TRBJ2-1; 12 bases line up with TRBD2. The CDR3 has 15 residues. With V trimmed by 3 bases and J by 6 bases, 6 bases remained unmatched. CDR1 and CDR2 from the germline V gene are SQVTM and ANQGSEA. The CDR3 sequence: CSVEPTSGGLNEQFF. Written as DNA, the CDR3 is TGCAGCGTTGAGCCTACTAGCGGGGGGCTCAATGAGCAGTTCTTC.

This clonotype is a singleton in its sample. The chain employs TRBV20-1 and TRBJ2-1, with 9 bases that match TRBD1. Germline V CDR1 and CDR2: DFQATT, SNEGSKA (reference sequence). Trimming at V came to 2 bases and at J to 3 bases, leaving 5 bases not matched to a gene. The CDR3 is 15 residues long. CDR3 sequence: CSARSSGQGYNEQFF. In DNA, the CDR3 is TGCAGTGCTAGATCTTCGGGACAGGGCTACAATGAGCAGTTCTTC.

The chain uses TRBV9 and TRBJ2-2; D ambiguous. The V gene lost 3 bases and the J gene lost 8 bases, with 14 bases spanning the gap. The V gene's germline CDR1 is SGDLS and CDR2 YYNGEE. CDR3 length equals 14 residues. CDR3 nucleotide sequence: TGTGCCAGCAGCGGCCGGACGTTCCCTGGGGAGCTGTTTTTT. It codes for CASSGRTFPGELFF.

On this clonotype: A junction boundary mismatches the germline segment, possibly from a read error. The chain combines TRBV9 with TRBJ1-5; the D gene is possibly TRBD1 (5 bases). The CDR3 covers 12 residues. Germline lookup yields CDR1 SGDLS and CDR2 YYNGEE. Here the CDR3 reads CASSAPGSGPNF. The CDR3 DNA sequence: TGTGCCAGCAGCGCCCCCGGATCGGGACCCAATTTT.

The CDR3, as DNA: TGTGCCAGCAGCCCGACGGGACAGGGTGGCTACAATGAGCAGTTCTTC. Its translation: CASSPTGQGGYNEQFF. The chain has TRBV6-6 and TRBJ2-1, with 9 bases that match TRBD1. Germline V gene data show CDR1 as MNHNY and CDR2 as SVGAGI (reference sequence). The CDR3 spans 16 residues. Trimming cost V 6 bases and J 3 bases; bases outside gene matches: 9.

The chain couples TRBV9 to TRBJ2-1, with 10 positions matching TRBD1. This CDR3 has 14 amino acids. V shed 3 bases, J shed 5 bases, and the junction held 2 bases outside the gene matches. In germline, CDR1 is SGDLS, CDR2 YYNGEE. Written as DNA, the CDR3 is TGTGCCAGCAGCGCCGGACAGGGGGACAATGAGCAGTTCTTC. Its protein product is CASSAGQGDNEQFF. Combining the CDR3 with reference TRBV9 and TRBJ2-1 gives the whole variable domain DSGVTQTPKHLITATGQRVTLRCSPRSGDLSVYWYQQSLDQGLQFLIQYYNGEERAKGNILERFSAQQFPDLHSELNLSSLELGDSALYFCASSAGQGDNEQFFGPGTRLTVL.